Each of the 17 T cell receptor beta chains below was sequenced from the same sample in a study of PD-L1 blockade in urothelial cancer. Time point meaning: peripheral blood 6 weeks after treatment start. Profiled with immunoSEQ multiplex PCR; TCRdb holds only in-frame clones, not every one. The data hold 20,000 to 25,000 clones, with about 93% observed a single time. Sequencing used PBMCs, obtained around atezolizumab (anti-PD-L1) treatment. These receptors were taken from a woman aged 60 to 75 with urothelial cancer.

The chain links TRBV5-1 to TRBJ2-2; maybe TRBD2 (6 bases). Germline loops: CDR1 SGHRS, CDR2 YFSETQ. This CDR3 contains 13 residues. This CDR3 reads CAGRGWDTGELFF. CDR3 nucleotide sequence: TGCGCAGGGCGGGGCTGGGACACCGGGGAGCTGTTTTTT.

Here the CDR3 reads CASSLAGTLAYNEQFF. DNA of the CDR3: TGTGCCAGCAGCTTGGCCGGGACTCTCGCCTACAATGAGCAGTTCTTC. The V call is TRBV5-4, the J call TRBJ2-1; possible D gene TRBD2, 6 bases. Deletions cut 0 bases from V and 2 bases from J, with 12 bases between. There are 16 residues in the CDR3. Germline values: CDR1 SGHNT, CDR2 YYREEE (reference sequence).

The chain couples TRBV7-2 to TRBJ2-5; D is possibly TRBD1 (6 bases). V lost 1 base to trimming and J lost 5 bases, with 14 bases between them. The germline V gene encodes CDR1 SGHTA and CDR2 FQGNSA. There are 15 residues in the CDR3. CDR3 in DNA: TGTGCCAGCAGCTTAGGAGGGGGATTTGGGGAGACCCAGTACTTC. It translates to CASSLGGGFGETQYF.

The V and J genes are TRBV7-2 and TRBJ2-5; 8 bases are a match to TRBD2. Germline V gives CDR1 SGHTA, CDR2 FQGNSA. V was clipped by 1 base and J by 5 bases; unmatched bases: 15. The CDR3 consists of 18 residues. The DNA of the CDR3 is TGTGCCAGCAGCTTAGGTCTCGGGGGGGGAAAAAACGGGGAGACCCAGTACTTC. Protein: CASSLGLGGGKNGETQYF.

The rearrangement uses TRBV5-4 and TRBJ1-6; 8 bases match TRBD1. The CDR3 is 17 residues long. In germline, CDR1 is SGHNT, CDR2 YYREEE (reference sequence). The V and J ends lost 4 bases and 0 bases, in that order; junction bases with no gene match: 6. CDR3 in DNA: TGTGCCAGCAGCCCCGGGACAGGCGCCTCCTATAATTCACCCCTCCACTTT. Amino acid sequence: CASSPGTGASYNSPLHF.

V and J are TRBV5-6 and TRBJ2-1; 10 bases are shared with TRBD2. After removal of 0 bases from V and 12 bases from J, the junction contained 12 bases not matched to a gene. Germline V gene data show CDR1 as SGHDT and CDR2 as YYEEEE. CDR3 length: 16 amino acids. CDR3 nucleotides: TGTGCCAGCAGCTTGGCTATGCGGCTAGCGGGAGTCCCGCAGTTCTTC. It specifies CASSLAMRLAGVPQFF.

V is TRBV15 and J is TRBJ2-7, with 11 bases fitting TRBD1. V trimming: 5 bases; J trimming: 6 bases; junction bases outside the gene matches: 6. CDR1 LNHNV and CDR2 YYDKDF come from the germline V gene (reference sequence). There are 14 residues in the CDR3. Written as DNA, the CDR3 is TGTGCCACCAGCCCGGACAGGGGGCCGGGCGAGCAGTACTTC. This sequence encodes CATSPDRGPGEQYF.

This clone has only a few counts. The rearrangement links TRBV30 to TRBJ2-7, with 8 bases fitting TRBD2. Germline assignment: CDR1 GTSNPN and CDR2 SVGIG (reference sequence). Trimming cost V 2 bases and J 3 bases; bases outside gene matches: 9. This CDR3 spans 15 amino acids. The CDR3, as DNA: TGTGCCTGGAGTACCCTCGGGACTAGGCTCTACGAGCAGTACTTC. Its translation is CAWSTLGTRLYEQYF.

V and J are TRBV5-1 and TRBJ1-6; a possible D gene is TRBD1 (5 bases). Germline V gene data show CDR1 as SGHRS and CDR2 as YFSETQ. CDR3 size: 14 residues. V was cut by 4 bases and J by 8 bases, with 13 bases left in between. CDR3 in amino acids: CASSRLTADSPLHF. Here the CDR3 DNA reads TGCGCCAGCAGCCGTCTGACAGCTGATTCACCCCTCCACTTT.

This chain links TRBV10-1 with TRBJ1-5, with 7 bases identical to TRBD1. J gave up 6 bases and V 6 bases, and 17 bases lay outside the gene matches. The CDR3 loop spans 17 amino acids. Germline assignment: CDR1 WNHNN and CDR2 SYGVQD (reference sequence). The DNA for the CDR3 is TGCGCCAGCAGCCAAACTGAAAGGAGACAGGGAAGTCAGCCCCAGCATTTT. This gives the protein CASSQTERRQGSQPQHF.

The J gene is TRBJ2-3, the V gene TRBV5-4, with 14 bases identical to TRBD2. V was pared by 4 bases and J by 1 base, with 8 bases of the junction left unmatched. The CDR3 totals 18 residues. The germline V gene encodes CDR1 SGHNT and CDR2 YYREEE (reference sequence). The CDR3: CASSRPGLAGEGTDTQYF. The CDR3, as DNA: TGTGCCAGCAGCCGGCCGGGACTAGCGGGGGAGGGCACAGATACGCAGTATTTT.

The chain employs TRBV5-1 and TRBJ2-1; perhaps TRBD1 as D (6 bases). V lost 4 bases and J 9 bases, leaving 23 bases between the germline ends. The CDR3 extends over 16 amino acids. In germline, CDR1 is SGHRS, CDR2 YFSETQ. This CDR3 reads CASSPLPDRMGGEQFF. Here the CDR3 DNA reads TGCGCCAGCAGCCCCCTACCCGACAGGATGGGCGGTGAGCAGTTCTTC.

The chain is built from TRBV18 and TRBJ1-1, with 7 bases identical to TRBD1. Trimming cost V 3 bases and J 3 bases; bases outside gene matches: 4. The germline CDR1 and CDR2 sequences are KGHSH and LQKENI. This CDR3 is built from 14 residues. The chain's CDR3 is CASSPSTGYTEAFF. In DNA, the CDR3 is TGTGCCAGCTCACCCTCGACAGGGTACACTGAAGCTTTCTTT.

The chain combines TRBV5-6 with TRBJ2-3; 9 positions match TRBD2. Looked up from germline, CDR1 is SGHDT and CDR2 is YYEEEE. The CDR3 runs 17 residues. V shed 1 base, J shed 2 bases, and the junction held 8 bases outside the gene matches. The CDR3 DNA is TGTGCCAGCAGCTTGAGTAAGGGCGGGAGGGTCACAGATACGCAGTATTTT. Residues: CASSLSKGGRVTDTQYF. The variable domain in full, completed from reference TRBV5-6 and TRBJ2-3, reads DAGVTQSPTHLIKTRGQQVTLRCSPKSGHDTVSWYQQALGQGPQFIFQYYEEEERQRGNFPDRFSGHQFPNYSSELNVNALLLGDSALYLCASSLSKGGRVTDTQYFGPGTRLTVL.

The rearrangement uses TRBV19 and TRBJ2-1; D gene ambiguous. CDR1 is LNHDA and CDR2 is SQIVND in the germline V gene (reference sequence). This CDR3 has 12 amino acids. V was shortened by 6 bases and J by 2 bases, with 5 bases between the two germline ends. CDR3 sequence: CASRSPYNEQFF. CDR3 DNA sequence: TGTGCCAGTAGATCTCCCTACAATGAGCAGTTCTTC.

V is TRBV9 and J is TRBJ2-3; D call uncertain. The V and J ends lost 1 base and 1 base respectively, with 7 bases between them. CDR3 length: 14 amino acids. Per the germline V gene, CDR1 is SGDLS and CDR2 is YYNGEE. CDR3 region: CASSVLPGTDTQYF. CDR3 DNA sequence: TGTGCCAGCAGCGTATTACCGGGCACAGATACGCAGTATTTT. Using reference TRBV9 and TRBJ2-3 for the parts outside the CDR3, the full variable domain is DSGVTQTPKHLITATGQRVTLRCSPRSGDLSVYWYQQSLDQGLQFLIQYYNGEERAKGNILERFSAQQFPDLHSELNLSSLELGDSALYFCASSVLPGTDTQYFGPGTRLTVL.

This chain joins TRBV15 and TRBJ2-3; 11 bases line up with TRBD2. The CDR3 has 18 residues. The trim removed 3 bases at V and 7 bases at J, leaving 15 bases unmatched. The germline V gene encodes CDR1 LNHNV and CDR2 YYDKDF (reference sequence). The DNA for the CDR3 is TGTGCCACCAGCAGTGATCCCCCGGGACTAGCGGTATGGAATACGCAGTATTTT. It translates to CATSSDPPGLAVWNTQYF.